The 5 T cell receptor beta chains listed next were all sequenced from one sample in a study of blood T cell repertoires in COVID-19. Only in-frame clones appear in the TCRdb table, and some are missing; sequencing was by immunoSEQ multiplex PCR. Found here are more than 350,000 clones, roughly 90% of them singletons; the top ten hold around 3%. The sequenced sample consisted of peripheral blood. The source of these receptors is a woman aged 25 to 39 with COVID-19, enrolled during active disease.

This clone was recorded once. The V call is TRBV4-3, the J call TRBJ2-1; D gene unclear. Germline assignment: CDR1 LGHNA and CDR2 YSLEER. CDR3 size: 19 residues. V was clipped by 0 bases and J by 7 bases, with 25 bases between them. The CDR3 here is CASSQDFGRARSKGNEQFF. CDR3 bases: TGCGCCAGCAGCCAAGATTTTGGGCGAGCCAGGTCGAAAGGAAATGAGCAGTTCTTC.

This sequence joins TRBV28 and TRBJ2-4; TRBD2 agrees at 10 bases. The CDR3 runs 17 residues. Germline trimming cut 5 bases from V and 1 base from J; bases unmatched to any gene: 8. Germline CDR1 reads MDHEN; CDR2 reads SYDVKM. CDR3 residues: CASSQLAGGGAKNIQYF. DNA for the CDR3: TGTGCCAGCAGTCAGTTAGCGGGGGGCGGGGCCAAAAACATTCAGTACTTC.

The chain recombines TRBV19 with TRBJ2-2; D is ambiguous. Deletions cut 0 bases from V and 6 bases from J, with 8 bases between. Germline lookup yields CDR1 LNHDA and CDR2 SQIVND (reference sequence). This CDR3 has 14 amino acids. This CDR3 is CASSIDPFSGELFF. The CDR3 DNA sequence: TGTGCCAGTAGTATAGATCCTTTCTCCGGGGAGCTGTTTTTT.

The chain couples TRBV7-9 to TRBJ2-5; D may be TRBD2 (6 bases). The CDR3 spans 14 residues. CDR1 and CDR2 from the germline V gene are SEHNR and FQNEAQ (reference sequence). V shed 2 bases and J shed 1 base, with 8 bases lying between them. The CDR3 region has the DNA TGTGCCAGCAGCTTATTGGGACTCCAAGAGACCCAGTACTTC. This encodes CASSLLGLQETQYF.

The rearrangement joins TRBV6-1 to TRBJ2-1; D remains ambiguous. Germline CDR1 is MNHNS and CDR2 is SASEGT. The CDR3 has 13 residues. Between the trimmed V and J ends, which lost 6 bases and 7 bases, there was a span of 13 bases. For the CDR3, the DNA is TGTGCCAGCAGCCTACGCGAAAATAATGAGCAGTTCTTC. Translated: CASSLRENNEQFF.